This T cell receptor (beta chain) derives from a study of identical twins. Whole-study results and caveats: Models predicted too little out-of-frame TCR alpha sharing in monozygotic twins.

TCRdb re-called the 5' RACE reads with MiXCR, one entry per CDR3 protein. The table lists over 600,000 distinct CDR3 sequences, about 20% of them singletons. CDR3 length: 14 amino acids. With 1 base removed from V and 2 bases from J, the gap between germline ends came to 8 bases. This clonotype was seen repeatedly, ten times or more. What it recognizes is unknown. In addition, the sample was reused for a study of T cells expressing NK-cell markers. That study adds: Also leading the CD3+CD56-NKG2C+ fraction in a handful of donors were these clonotypes.

The J gene is TRBJ2-5, the V gene TRBV12-3 or TRBV12-4; D unresolved. Sequenced sample: PBMCs. The clonotype was recovered from a woman in her late teens or twenties in good health. The CDR3 is CASSLGAGQETQYF. In DNA, the CDR3 is TGTGCCAGCAGTTTAGGGGCAGGACAAGAGACCCAGTACTTC.